These 23 T cell receptor beta chains share one sample of origin, sequenced in a study of radiotherapy plus CTLA-4 blockade in lung cancer. Sequenced by immunoSEQ multiplex PCR; TCRdb stores in-frame clones only, minus some. The sample lists about 77,000 clones; around 74% were seen once. The input for sequencing was peripheral blood, taken from a patient treated with radiotherapy plus ipilimumab. The receptors originated from a human donor with non-small cell lung cancer whose response to radiotherapy plus ipilimumab could not be evaluated.

The CDR3 loop is CASSIGRVQYF. The CDR3 nucleotides are TGTGCCAGCAGTATAGGGCGGGTGCAGTACTTC. This sequence joins TRBV14 and TRBJ2-5; D may be TRBD2 (5 bases). CDR1 is SGHDN, CDR2 FVKESK, per germline. The length of the CDR3 is 11 residues. V was cut by 6 bases and J by 11 bases, with 13 bases left in between.

In its sample, this clone was seen once. The chain has TRBV6-6 and TRBJ2-5; 7 bases match TRBD1. Trimming removed 5 bases from V and 3 bases from J; junction bases left unmatched: 3. CDR1 is MNHNY, CDR2 SVGAGI, per germline (reference sequence). The CDR3 covers 13 residues. The CDR3 here is CASSLDREETQYF. In DNA form, the CDR3 reads TGTGCCAGCAGTCTTGACAGGGAAGAGACCCAGTACTTC.

This chain joins TRBV5-1 and TRBJ1-4; no clear D. The germline V gene encodes CDR1 SGHRS and CDR2 YFSETQ. CDR3 length equals 15 residues. V lost 2 bases to trimming and J lost 2 bases, with 10 bases between them. CDR3 DNA: TGCGCCAGCAGCTTCGCAGAGGGCACTAATGAAAAACTGTTTTTT. Translating it yields CASSFAEGTNEKLFF.

The DNA of the CDR3 is TGTGCCAGCAGCTCAGGGGACAGGGTAGAGACCCAGTACTTC. Translated, it gives CASSSGDRVETQYF. The chain has TRBV11-3 and TRBJ2-5, with 9 bases fitting TRBD1. Trimming at V came to 4 bases and at J to 4 bases, leaving 4 bases not matched to a gene. Per germline, CDR1 SGHNT and CDR2 YENEEA. CDR3 size: 14 residues.

This clone showed up just a few times. The rearrangement links TRBV6-1 to TRBJ2-1; D is perhaps TRBD2 (5 bases). Germline assignment: CDR1 MNHNS and CDR2 SASEGT. The germline V and J ends were trimmed by 4 bases and 4 bases, with 17 bases remaining between them. There are 16 residues in the CDR3. CDR3 residues: CASSGRRVSGYNEQFF. CDR3 DNA: TGTGCCAGCAGTGGCCGTCGGGTCTCGGGATACAATGAGCAGTTCTTC.

V and J are TRBV11-3 and TRBJ2-2; no definite D call. The V gene lost 5 bases and the J gene lost 7 bases, with 14 bases spanning the gap. Per the germline V gene, CDR1 is SGHNT and CDR2 is YENEEA. The CDR3 loop spans 14 amino acids. CDR3 loop: CASSKRSLGGELFF. CDR3 nucleotides: TGTGCCAGCAGCAAACGGAGTTTAGGCGGGGAGCTGTTTTTT.

The V and J genes are TRBV30 and TRBJ1-2, with 7 bases aligning to TRBD1. This CDR3 region has 16 residues. V gave up 4 bases and J gave up 5 bases; unmatched junction bases: 16. Germline CDR1 is GTSNPN and CDR2 is SVGIG (reference sequence). The CDR3 protein is CAWIPGTAHWLYGYTF. The CDR3 DNA reads as TGTGCCTGGATTCCCGGGACAGCTCATTGGCTTTATGGCTACACCTTC.

The rearrangement links TRBV19 to TRBJ2-1, with a weak D call TRBD1 (5 bases). Trimming took 6 bases from V and 1 from J, leaving 13 bases between them. This CDR3 has 15 amino acids. Germline V lookup: CDR1 LNHDA, CDR2 SQIVND (reference sequence). The CDR3: CASSPPQGSYNEQFF. The CDR3 bases are TGTGCCAGTAGCCCCCCTCAGGGTTCCTACAATGAGCAGTTCTTC.

V gene TRBV20-1 combines with J gene TRBJ1-2; 7 positions match TRBD1. The CDR3 runs 11 residues. With V trimmed by 7 bases and J by 9 bases, 8 bases remained unmatched. The germline gives CDR1 DFQATT, CDR2 SNEGSKA (reference sequence). CDR3 coding DNA: TGCAGTGGAAGAGGACAGGTCAGCTACACCTTC. Translation gives CSGRGQVSYTF.

The chain recombines TRBV28 with TRBJ1-2, with 7 bases that match TRBD1. This CDR3 spans 15 amino acids. V was pared by 3 bases and J by 5 bases, with 9 bases of the junction left unmatched. CDR1 MDHEN and CDR2 SYDVKM come from the germline V gene. The CDR3 bases are TGTGCCAGCAGTTTCAGCTCTGTGGGACAGTATGGCTACACCTTC. Its translation: CASSFSSVGQYGYTF.

The chain links TRBV10-3 to TRBJ2-5, with D perhaps matching TRBD2 (6 bases). The CDR3 has 15 amino acids. CDR1 is ENHRY, CDR2 SYGVKD, per germline. Trimming removed 6 bases from V and 3 bases from J, with 17 bases in between. CDR3 in amino acids: CAIRPAGSEKETQYF. The CDR3 coding sequence is TGTGCCATCAGACCCGCGGGGAGCGAGAAAGAGACCCAGTACTTC.

The chain uses TRBV7-6 and TRBJ2-2; D unresolved. The CDR3 consists of 13 residues. Germline V gene lookup returns CDR1 SGHVS and CDR2 FNYEAQ. The V and J ends lost 2 bases and 5 bases respectively, with 6 bases between them. The CDR3 nucleotides are TGTGCCAGCAGCTTAACTGCAACCGGGGAGCTGTTTTTT. Encoded protein: CASSLTATGELFF.

This clone was seen at least ten times. The chain uses TRBV4-1 and TRBJ1-1, with TRBD1 matching over 9 bases. Losses at the gene ends were 2 bases for V and 5 bases for J; bases not matched to a gene: 6. The CDR3 has 15 amino acids. Germline CDR1 is MGHRA and CDR2 is YSYEKL. The CDR3 is CASSQMTGGVTEAFF. The CDR3 nucleotides are TGCGCCAGCAGCCAAATGACAGGGGGGGTTACTGAAGCTTTCTTT.

This chain connects TRBV9 to TRBJ2-3; 11 bases match TRBD2. Germline lookup yields CDR1 SGDLS and CDR2 YYNGEE. The CDR3 contains 20 residues. The trim removed 6 bases at V and 4 bases at J, leaving 22 bases unmatched. CDR3 in DNA: TGTGCCAGCACACAATTAGCCGGGACTAGCGGATCTTTCCAGGCAGATACGCAGTATTTT. This encodes CASTQLAGTSGSFQADTQYF.

V gene TRBV27 combines with J gene TRBJ1-1; 7 bases fit TRBD1. The CDR3 consists of 13 residues. V shed 3 bases and J 3 bases; nucleotides not matched to a gene: 1. Germline V CDR1 and CDR2: MNHEY, SMNVEV (reference sequence). The CDR3 spells CASSFQGDTEAFF. DNA of the CDR3: TGTGCCAGCAGTTTTCAGGGGGACACTGAAGCTTTCTTT.

The CDR3 loop is CASRRTATPNTEAFF. The CDR3 DNA is TGCGCCAGCAGGCGGACAGCCACCCCGAACACTGAAGCTTTCTTT. The chain links TRBV4-1 to TRBJ1-1; TRBD1 is a possible D gene (6 bases). The germline V gene encodes CDR1 MGHRA and CDR2 YSYEKL. The CDR3 loop spans 15 amino acids. Trimming shortened V by 6 bases and J by 1 base, and 15 bases separated the two germline ends.

The gene calls are TRBV27 and TRBJ2-7; D is perhaps TRBD1 (6 bases). The CDR3 is 15 amino acids. Trimming took off 5 bases at V and 1 base at J, with 15 bases between the two ends. CDR1 and CDR2 from the germline V gene are MNHEY and SMNVEV (reference sequence). The CDR3 region has the DNA TGTGCCAGCAGTACACCCCGGGACACTTCCTACGAGCAGTACTTC. Amino acid sequence: CASSTPRDTSYEQYF.

V is TRBV5-6 and J is TRBJ1-4; TRBD1 matches at 8 bases. Germline CDR1 reads SGHDT; CDR2 reads YYEEEE. This CDR3 is built from 16 residues. Losses at the gene ends were 3 bases for V and 1 base for J; bases not matched to a gene: 5. The CDR3 reads CASSSTGQGTNEKLFF. DNA for the CDR3: TGTGCCAGCAGCTCCACCGGACAGGGAACTAATGAAAAACTGTTTTTT.

The rearrangement joins TRBV5-1 to TRBJ2-5; 10 bases are a match to TRBD2. Trimming removed 0 bases from V and 3 bases from J; junction bases left unmatched: 5. The V gene's germline CDR1 is SGHRS and CDR2 YFSETQ. CDR3 size: 16 residues. The CDR3 protein is CASSLGQLAGEETQYF. The CDR3 DNA sequence: TGCGCCAGCAGCTTGGGTCAGCTAGCGGGAGAAGAGACCCAGTACTTC. The full variable domain, its missing parts supplied by reference TRBV5-1 and TRBJ2-5, is KAGVTQTPRYLIKTRGQQVTLSCSPISGHRSVSWYQQTPGQGLQFLFEYFSETQRNKGNFPGRFSGRQFSNSRSEMNVSTLELGDSALYLCASSLGQLAGEETQYFGPGTRLLVL.

The V call is TRBV7-3, the J call TRBJ2-5; TRBD2 matches at 11 bases. This CDR3 region has 16 residues. Germline loops: CDR1 SGHTA, CDR2 FQGTGA. Germline trimming cut 3 bases from V and 5 bases from J; bases unmatched to any gene: 8. The CDR3 protein is CASSLGTSGSVETQYF. The CDR3 DNA reads TGTGCCAGCAGCTTGGGTACTAGCGGGAGTGTGGAGACCCAGTACTTC.

The rearrangement links TRBV5-1 to TRBJ2-3; TRBD2 matches at 10 bases. Losses at the gene ends were 6 bases for V and 0 bases for J; bases not matched to a gene: 16. The CDR3 loop spans 19 amino acids. Germline CDR1 reads SGHRS; CDR2 reads YFSETQ. In DNA form, the CDR3 reads TGCGCCAGCATCCCGAATAGCGGGAGGCCCGGTGCGAGCACAGATACGCAGTATTTT. Translation: CASIPNSGRPGASTDTQYF.

V is TRBV27 and J is TRBJ2-7; possible D gene TRBD2, 6 bases. CDR1 is MNHEY and CDR2 is SMNVEV in the germline V gene (reference sequence). The CDR3 spans 13 residues. V dropped 2 bases and J dropped 3 bases, with 8 bases sitting between them. DNA for the CDR3: TGTGCCAGCAGTTTACTAGCGAACTACGAGCAGTACTTC. As protein: CASSLLANYEQYF.

The chain has TRBV7-9 and TRBJ2-3; TRBD2 aligns across 7 bases. The V gene end was trimmed by 5 bases and the J gene end by 6 bases; junction bases not matched to a gene: 11. The CDR3 spans 15 residues. Germline assignment: CDR1 SEHNR and CDR2 FQNEAQ (reference sequence). The CDR3 loop is CASSPMGWGGDTQYF. CDR3 sequence (DNA): TGTGCCAGCAGCCCGATGGGATGGGGGGGTGATACGCAGTATTTT.